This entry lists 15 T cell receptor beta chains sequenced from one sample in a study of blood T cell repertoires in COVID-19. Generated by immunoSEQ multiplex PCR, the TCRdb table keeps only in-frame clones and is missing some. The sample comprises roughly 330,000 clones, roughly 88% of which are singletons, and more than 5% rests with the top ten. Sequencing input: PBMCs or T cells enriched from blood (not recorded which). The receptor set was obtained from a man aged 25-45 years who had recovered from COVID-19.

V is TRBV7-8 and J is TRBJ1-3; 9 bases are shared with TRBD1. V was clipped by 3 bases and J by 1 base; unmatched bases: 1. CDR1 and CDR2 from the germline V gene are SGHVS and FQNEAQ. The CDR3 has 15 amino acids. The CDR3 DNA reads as TGTGCCAGCAGCTTGGGACAGGGTTCTGGAAACACCATATATTTT. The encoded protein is CASSLGQGSGNTIYF.

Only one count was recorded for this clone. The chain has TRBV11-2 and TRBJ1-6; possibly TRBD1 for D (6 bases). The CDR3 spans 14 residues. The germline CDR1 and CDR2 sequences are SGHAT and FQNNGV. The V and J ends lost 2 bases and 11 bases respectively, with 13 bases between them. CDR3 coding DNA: TGTGCCAGCAGCTTAAGTGGGCAGGGGACACCCCTCCACTTT. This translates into CASSLSGQGTPLHF. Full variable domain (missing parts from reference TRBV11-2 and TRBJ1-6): EAGVAQSPRYKIIEKRQSVAFWCNPISGHATLYWYQQILGQGPKLLIQFQNNGVVDDSQLPKDRFSAERLKGVDSTLKIQPAKLEDSAVYLCASSLSGQGTPLHFGNGTRLTVT.

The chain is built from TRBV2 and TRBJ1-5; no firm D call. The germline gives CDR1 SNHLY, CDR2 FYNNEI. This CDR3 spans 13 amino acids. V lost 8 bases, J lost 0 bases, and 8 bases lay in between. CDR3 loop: CASRTYSNQPQHF. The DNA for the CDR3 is TGTGCCAGCCGGACTTATAGCAATCAGCCCCAGCATTTT.

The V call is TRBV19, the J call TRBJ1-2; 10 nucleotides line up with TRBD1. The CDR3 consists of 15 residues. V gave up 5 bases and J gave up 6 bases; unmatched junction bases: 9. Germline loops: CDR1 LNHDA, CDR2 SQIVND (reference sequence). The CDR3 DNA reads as TGTGCCAGTAGTCCCGAGACAGGGGGCGGACATGGCTACACCTTC. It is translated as CASSPETGGGHGYTF.

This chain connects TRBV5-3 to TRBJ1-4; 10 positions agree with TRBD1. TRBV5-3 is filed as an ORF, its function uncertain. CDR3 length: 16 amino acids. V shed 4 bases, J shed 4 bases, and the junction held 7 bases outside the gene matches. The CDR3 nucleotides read TGTGCCAGAAGCCAGACAGGGGGCACAATTAATGAAAAACTGTTTTTT. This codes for CARSQTGGTINEKLFF.

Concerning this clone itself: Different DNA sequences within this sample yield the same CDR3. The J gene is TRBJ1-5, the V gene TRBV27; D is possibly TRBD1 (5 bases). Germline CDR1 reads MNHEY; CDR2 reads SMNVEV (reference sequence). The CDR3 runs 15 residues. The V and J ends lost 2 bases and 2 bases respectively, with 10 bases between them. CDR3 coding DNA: TGTGCCAGCAGTTTACTGGGAGGGGGCAATCAGCCCCAGCATTTT. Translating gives CASSLLGGGNQPQHF.

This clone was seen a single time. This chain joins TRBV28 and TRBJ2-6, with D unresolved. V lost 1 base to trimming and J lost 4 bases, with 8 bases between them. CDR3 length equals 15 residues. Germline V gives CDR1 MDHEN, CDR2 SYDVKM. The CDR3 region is CASSLLAVGANVLTF. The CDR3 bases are TGTGCCAGCAGTTTATTGGCGGTCGGGGCCAACGTCCTGACTTTC.

The CDR3: CASSLSLLGVGFGETQYF. The CDR3 DNA is TGCGCCAGCAGCTTGTCCCTATTAGGGGTGGGGTTCGGCGAGACCCAGTACTTC. The V call is TRBV5-1, the J call TRBJ2-5; D is perhaps TRBD1 (5 bases). V lost 1 base and J 5 bases, leaving 24 bases between the germline ends. Germline CDR1 and CDR2: SGHRS and YFSETQ. The length of the CDR3 is 18 residues.

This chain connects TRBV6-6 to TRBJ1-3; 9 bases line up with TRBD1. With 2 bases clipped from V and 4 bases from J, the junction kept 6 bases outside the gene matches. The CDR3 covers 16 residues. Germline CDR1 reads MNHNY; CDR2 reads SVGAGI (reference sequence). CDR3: CASSYLQGASGNTIYF. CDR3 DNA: TGTGCCAGCAGTTACCTACAGGGGGCTTCAGGAAACACCATATATTTT.

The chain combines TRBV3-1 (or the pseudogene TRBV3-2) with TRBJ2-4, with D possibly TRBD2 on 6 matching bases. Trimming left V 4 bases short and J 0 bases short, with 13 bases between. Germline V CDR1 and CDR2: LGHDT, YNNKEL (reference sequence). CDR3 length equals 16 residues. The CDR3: CASSRRSGLAKNIQYF. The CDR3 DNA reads TGTGCCAGCAGCCGAAGATCGGGACTAGCCAAAAACATTCAGTACTTC.

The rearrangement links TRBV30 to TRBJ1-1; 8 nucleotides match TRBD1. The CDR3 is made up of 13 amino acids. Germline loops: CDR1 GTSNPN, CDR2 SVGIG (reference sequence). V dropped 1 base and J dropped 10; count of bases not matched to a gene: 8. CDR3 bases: TGTGCCTGGAGTGCCGGACAGGGCAATATAGCTTTCTTT. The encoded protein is CAWSAGQGNIAFF. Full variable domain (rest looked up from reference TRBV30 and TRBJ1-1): SQTIHQWPATLVQPVGSPLSLECTVEGTSNPNLYWYRQAAGRGLQLLFYSVGIGQISSEVPQNLSASRPQDRQFILSSKKLLLSDSGFYLCAWSAGQGNIAFFGQGTRLTVV.

This CDR3 reads CSASDRGTYNEQFF. CDR3 sequence (DNA): TGCAGTGCTAGTGACAGGGGAACCTACAATGAGCAGTTCTTC. The V call is TRBV20-1, the J call TRBJ2-1; 8 bases map to TRBD1. The junction had 3 bases not matched to a gene; V was cut back by 3 bases and J by 2 bases. Germline CDR1 and CDR2: DFQATT and SNEGSKA (reference sequence). The CDR3 consists of 14 residues.

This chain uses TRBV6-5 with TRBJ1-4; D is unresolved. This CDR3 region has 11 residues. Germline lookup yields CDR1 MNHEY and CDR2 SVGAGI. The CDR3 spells CAAVTNEKLFF. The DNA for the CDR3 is TGTGCAGCCGTGACTAATGAAAAACTGTTTTTT.

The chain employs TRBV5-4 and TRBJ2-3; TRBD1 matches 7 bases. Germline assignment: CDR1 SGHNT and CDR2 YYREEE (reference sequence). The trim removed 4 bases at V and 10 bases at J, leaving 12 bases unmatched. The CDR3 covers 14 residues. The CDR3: CASSPSTGIGAQYF. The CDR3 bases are TGTGCCAGCAGCCCTTCGACAGGGATCGGGGCGCAGTATTTT.

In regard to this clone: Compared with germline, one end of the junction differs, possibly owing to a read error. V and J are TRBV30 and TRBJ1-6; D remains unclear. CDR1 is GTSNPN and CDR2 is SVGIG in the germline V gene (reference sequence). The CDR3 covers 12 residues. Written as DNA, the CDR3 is TGTGCCGGGAGAGCGTATAATTCACCCCTCCACTTT. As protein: CAGRAYNSPLHF.